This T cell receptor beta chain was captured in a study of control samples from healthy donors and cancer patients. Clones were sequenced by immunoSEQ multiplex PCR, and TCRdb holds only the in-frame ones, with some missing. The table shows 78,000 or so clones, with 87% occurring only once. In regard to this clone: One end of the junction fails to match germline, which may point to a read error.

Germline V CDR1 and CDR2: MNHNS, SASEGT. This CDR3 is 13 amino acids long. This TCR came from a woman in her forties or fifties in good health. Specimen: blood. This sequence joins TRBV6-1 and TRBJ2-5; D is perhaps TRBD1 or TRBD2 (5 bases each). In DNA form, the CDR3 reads TGTGCCAGCAATGAACTATGGGGGGAGACCCAGTACTTC. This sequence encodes CASNELWGETQYF.